A single sample is the source of the 8 T cell receptor beta chains below, sequenced in a study of CDR3 diversity in severe acne. TCRdb reprocessed the PCR reads via MiXCR and lists one record per CDR3 protein. The data show about 84,000 distinct CDR3 sequences, 50% to 65% seen once. Sequencing was carried out using blood. These receptors were taken from a male donor in good health, without acne.

The chain couples TRBV27 to TRBJ1-5, with 7 nucleotides matching TRBD1. CDR1 is MNHEY, CDR2 SMNVEV, per germline (reference sequence). After removal of 6 bases from V and 0 bases from J, the junction contained 5 bases not matched to a gene. This CDR3 comprises 15 residues. CDR3 nucleotide sequence: TGTGCCAGCAGACAGGGGTCCTATAGCAATCAGCCCCAGCATTTT. This sequence encodes CASRQGSYSNQPQHF.

A note on this clonotype: A much bigger clone sits one base away, suggesting this may be a read error. The rearrangement links TRBV24-1 to TRBJ1-5; the D is unclear. The germline gives CDR1 KGHDR, CDR2 SFDVKD. The CDR3 spans 14 residues. CDR3 protein: CATHSAGSNRPQHF. CDR3 DNA sequence: TGTGCCACTCATTCCGCGGGGAGCAATCGGCCCCAGCATTTT.

The chain carries TRBV20-1 and TRBJ2-7, with D unclear. Trimming cost V 7 bases and J 5 bases, with 15 bases left between them. Looked up from germline, CDR1 is DFQATT and CDR2 is SNEGSKA (reference sequence). The CDR3 loop spans 12 amino acids. CDR3 sequence (DNA): TGCAGTGTCGCCGGGCCTAAGGACGAGCAGTACTTC. Amino acid sequence: CSVAGPKDEQYF.

The chain is built from TRBV20-1 and TRBJ1-1, with TRBD1 matching 9 bases. After removal of 1 base from V and 5 bases from J, the junction contained 5 bases not matched to a gene. The CDR3 extends over 14 amino acids. The germline V gene encodes CDR1 DFQATT and CDR2 SNEGSKA (reference sequence). CDR3 protein: CSARATGGLTEAFF. The DNA of the CDR3 is TGCAGTGCTAGAGCTACAGGGGGCCTGACTGAAGCTTTCTTT.

The V and J genes are TRBV4-2 and TRBJ2-1; 10 bases are shared with TRBD2. This CDR3 is 14 amino acids long. Germline CDR1 reads LGHNA; CDR2 reads YNFKEQ. V lost 3 bases and J lost 9; bases outside the gene matches: 5. CDR3: CASSHLAGAGEQFF. The CDR3 nucleotides read TGTGCCAGCAGCCATCTAGCGGGGGCGGGTGAGCAGTTCTTC.

There are many counts of this clonotype. The chain uses TRBV7-9 and TRBJ2-7; perhaps TRBD1 as D (6 bases). Between the trimmed V and J ends, which lost 4 bases and 4 bases, there was a span of 8 bases. Germline V gene data show CDR1 as SEHNR and CDR2 as FQNEAQ (reference sequence). This CDR3 spans 12 amino acids. The CDR3 spells CASSWTAYEQYF. CDR3 nucleotides: TGTGCCAGCAGCTGGACAGCGTACGAGCAGTACTTC.

Concerning this clonotype: This may be a read error: a much more frequent sequence differs by one nucleotide. This likely comes from a read error, as the CDR3 has no conserved phenylalanine or tryptophan at its end. The rearrangement joins TRBV29-1 to TRBJ1-2; 7 bases are a match to TRBD1. The CDR3 is 12 residues long. The V segment lost 6 bases and the J segment 4 bases; nucleotides outside the gene matches: 5. In germline, CDR1 is SQVTM, CDR2 ANQGSEA. CDR3 region: CSVNTGAYGYTL. CDR3 DNA: TGCAGCGTCAATACAGGGGCCTATGGCTACACCCTC.

This sequence joins TRBV5-1 and TRBJ1-2; D perhaps matches TRBD1 (6 bases). V was cut by 6 bases and J by 2 bases, with 17 bases left in between. Germline CDR1 reads SGHRS; CDR2 reads YFSETQ. The CDR3 totals 15 residues. The CDR3, as DNA: TGCGCCAGCAAATTGGCCGGGACATCCAACTATGGCTACACCTTC. Encoded protein: CASKLAGTSNYGYTF.